These 17 T cell receptor beta chains were sequenced from one sample in a study of T cells after yellow fever vaccination. TCRdb used MiXCR to reprocess the 5' RACE reads, holding one entry per CDR3 protein. The table records about 350,000 distinct CDR3 sequences, around a tenth of them present only once. Sequenced material: PBMCs, taken on the day of the first yellow fever vaccination. All receptors derive from a man between 18 and 29 years old who received the YFV17D yellow fever vaccine.

The V gene is TRBV30, the J gene TRBJ1-4, with D perhaps matching TRBD1 (5 bases). CDR3 length: 15 residues. Looked up from germline, CDR1 is GTSNPN and CDR2 is SVGIG (reference sequence). V lost 1 base and J lost 8, with 17 bases in between. CDR3 in DNA: TGTGCCTGGAGTGCAAATAGGGGAACAGGAGAAAAACTGTTTTTT. Protein sequence: CAWSANRGTGEKLFF.

This clonotype has just a few counts. This chain links TRBV15 with TRBJ2-1; TRBD2 matches at 11 bases. Germline assignment: CDR1 LNHNV and CDR2 YYDKDF (reference sequence). The CDR3 has 18 amino acids. The J segment lost 4 bases and the V segment lost 0 bases, leaving 8 bases of the junction unmatched. The CDR3 protein is CATSRERLAGSLYNEQFF. In DNA, the CDR3 is TGTGCCACCAGCAGAGAACGACTAGCGGGGAGTCTTTACAATGAGCAGTTCTTC.

This clonotype was counted between two and nine times. The chain employs TRBV4-3 and TRBJ1-5; D is uncertain. The CDR3 spans 15 residues. V lost 4 bases and J lost 5, with 15 bases in between. Germline values: CDR1 LGHNA, CDR2 YSLEER. The CDR3 nucleotides are TGCGCCAGCAGCCGCCGGGTGGGAGGAGATCAGCCCCAGCATTTT. Encoded protein: CASSRRVGGDQPQHF.

This clonotype has a count of ten or more. The chain combines TRBV18 with TRBJ2-1, with D hard to call. Trimming removed 0 bases at V and 3 bases at J, with 9 bases between. Germline CDR1 reads KGHSH; CDR2 reads LQKENI. The CDR3 contains 15 residues. CDR3: CASSPPDGNYNEQFF. Here the CDR3 DNA reads TGTGCCAGCTCACCACCCGACGGAAACTACAATGAGCAGTTCTTC.

In its sample, this clonotype was seen a few times. This chain connects TRBV19 to TRBJ2-1; D remains unclear. CDR1 LNHDA and CDR2 SQIVND come from the germline V gene (reference sequence). There are 15 residues in the CDR3. The V and J ends lost 6 bases and 2 bases respectively, with 14 bases between them. CDR3 residues: CASRSILDPYNEQFF. CDR3 DNA sequence: TGTGCCAGTAGATCGATTCTAGATCCCTACAATGAGCAGTTCTTC.

This clonotype was seen ten or more times. This chain joins TRBV7-9 and TRBJ1-2; D is undetermined. CDR1 is SEHNR and CDR2 is FQNEAQ in the germline V gene (reference sequence). V gave up 5 bases and J gave up 0 bases, with 4 bases separating them. CDR3 length equals 12 residues. The CDR3 sequence: CASSRANYGYTF. The DNA for the CDR3 is TGTGCCAGCAGCCGGGCTAACTATGGCTACACCTTC.

This clonotype was seen a handful of times. The V call is TRBV20-1, the J call TRBJ2-1; 8 nucleotides agree with TRBD2. Germline values: CDR1 DFQATT, CDR2 SNEGSKA (reference sequence). The CDR3 totals 18 residues. V was pared by 4 bases and J by 7 bases, with 21 bases of the junction left unmatched. CDR3 nucleotides: TGCAGTGCTAACACCGCTGCAGCGGGGGCCTCTGCCGGGAATGAGCAGTTCTTC. Amino acid sequence: CSANTAAAGASAGNEQFF.

This clonotype was observed a handful of times. The chain combines TRBV20-1 with TRBJ2-3; D may be TRBD1 (5 bases). Germline CDR1 and CDR2: DFQATT and SNEGSKA (reference sequence). The germline V and J ends were trimmed by 1 base and 4 bases, with 24 bases remaining between them. The CDR3 runs to 18 residues. The CDR3 DNA follows: TGCAGTGCTAGAGGGGGTTGGGTGCTTCAGGGTGTAGCAGATACGCAGTATTTT. It specifies CSARGGWVLQGVADTQYF.

The chain is built from TRBV27 and TRBJ1-1; D is undetermined. V was shortened by 0 bases and J by 4 bases, with 9 bases between the two germline ends. Looked up from germline, CDR1 is MNHEY and CDR2 is SMNVEV (reference sequence). The CDR3 runs to 14 residues. DNA of the CDR3: TGTGCCAGCAGTTTATCCGGGGTCGGCACTGAAGCTTTCTTT. Protein sequence: CASSLSGVGTEAFF.

The table lists this clonotype with a few counts. The V and J genes are TRBV6-1 and TRBJ1-1; D remains ambiguous. With 4 bases removed from V and 4 bases from J, the gap between germline ends came to 10 bases. CDR1 is MNHNS, CDR2 SASEGT, per germline. The CDR3 covers 13 residues. In DNA, the CDR3 is TGTGCCAGCAGTGGGGATCCGAGCACTGAAGCTTTCTTT. Protein sequence: CASSGDPSTEAFF.

A remark on this clonotype: Relative to the germline gene, one junction end is altered; a read error may explain this. This chain's CDR3 is CSSSLDLLSYNEQFF. DNA of the CDR3: TGTTCCAGCAGCTTGGACCTCCTCTCCTACAATGAGCAGTTCTTC. This chain uses TRBV7-9 with TRBJ2-1; the D is unclear. This CDR3 spans 15 amino acids. CDR1 is SEHNR and CDR2 is FQNEAQ in the germline V gene (reference sequence).

This clonotype was observed a handful of times. The J gene is TRBJ2-3, the V gene TRBV5-8; TRBD2 agrees at 12 bases. Losses at the gene ends were 2 bases for V and 1 base for J; bases not matched to a gene: 2. Germline CDR1 is SGHTS and CDR2 is YDEGEE. The CDR3 length is 16 residues. CDR3 sequence: CASSFRLAGGTDTQYF. The CDR3 DNA is TGTGCCAGCAGCTTTCGACTAGCGGGGGGCACAGATACGCAGTATTTT.

This clonotype was found many times. The V and J genes are TRBV19 and TRBJ2-5; TRBD1 aligns across 7 bases. This CDR3 comprises 18 residues. Germline CDR1 is LNHDA and CDR2 is SQIVND (reference sequence). V dropped 5 bases and J dropped 2; count of bases not matched to a gene: 17. CDR3: CASSPQRAGTAGQETQYF. The CDR3, as DNA: TGTGCCAGTAGTCCCCAGAGGGCCGGGACAGCTGGACAAGAGACCCAGTACTTC.

The J gene is TRBJ2-5, the V gene TRBV4-3, with 9 bases that match TRBD2. The trim removed 0 bases at V and 4 bases at J, leaving 6 bases unmatched. This CDR3 is 16 amino acids long. Germline loops: CDR1 LGHNA, CDR2 YSLEER. The CDR3 DNA is TGCGCCAGCAGCCAAGATTTGGCGGGGGGGCGAGAGACCCAGTACTTC. This sequence encodes CASSQDLAGGRETQYF.

The chain combines TRBV15 with TRBJ2-7; 7 nucleotides agree with TRBD1. Germline CDR1 is LNHNV and CDR2 is YYDKDF (reference sequence). After removal of 4 bases from V and 2 bases from J, the junction contained 5 bases not matched to a gene. The CDR3 has 14 residues. For the CDR3, the DNA is TGTGCCACCAGCACAGACAGGGTTCCCTACGAGCAGTACTTC. Translated, it gives CATSTDRVPYEQYF.

This clonotype appeared a few times. The chain is built from TRBV28 and TRBJ1-1, with no clear D. The V and J ends lost 8 bases and 5 bases respectively, with 15 bases between them. CDR1 and CDR2 (germline): MDHEN, SYDVKM. The CDR3 loop spans 13 amino acids. In DNA form, the CDR3 reads TGTGCCAGCTCTTGGGTAGTGGGGACTGAAGCTTTCTTT. Amino acid sequence: CASSWVVGTEAFF.

This clonotype was counted a few times. The chain uses TRBV7-8 and TRBJ1-1; 9 bases match TRBD1. This CDR3 spans 13 amino acids. With V trimmed by 6 bases and J by 3 bases, 2 bases remained unmatched. The germline V gene encodes CDR1 SGHVS and CDR2 FQNEAQ. CDR3 region: CASRQGADTEAFF. CDR3 sequence (DNA): TGTGCCAGCAGACAGGGGGCGGACACTGAAGCTTTCTTT. Together with reference TRBV7-8 and TRBJ1-1, the CDR3 gives the full variable domain: GAGVSQSPRYKVAKRGQDVALRCDPISGHVSLFWYQQALGQGPEFLTYFQNEAQLDKSGLPSDRFFAERPEGSVSTLKIQRTQQEDSAVYLCASRQGADTEAFFGQGTRLTVV.